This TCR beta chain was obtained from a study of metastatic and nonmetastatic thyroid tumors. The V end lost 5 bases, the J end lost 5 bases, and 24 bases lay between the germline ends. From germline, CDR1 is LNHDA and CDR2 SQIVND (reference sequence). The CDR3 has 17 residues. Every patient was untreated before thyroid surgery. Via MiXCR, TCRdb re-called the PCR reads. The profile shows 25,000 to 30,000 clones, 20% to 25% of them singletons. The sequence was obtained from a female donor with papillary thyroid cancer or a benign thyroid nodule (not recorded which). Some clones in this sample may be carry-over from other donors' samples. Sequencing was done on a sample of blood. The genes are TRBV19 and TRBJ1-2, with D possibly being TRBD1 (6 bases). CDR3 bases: TGTGCCAGTAGTGAGAGCCAGCGTGGGGGCGAACGGTATGGCTACACCTTC. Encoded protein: CASSESQRGGERYGYTF.